The source of this TCR beta chain is a study of T cell changes during pregnancy in multiple sclerosis. The table came from immunoSEQ multiplex PCR; TCRdb's copy has only in-frame clones and leaves some out. Counted here are 67,000 or so clones, about 92% occurring once; the ten biggest clones make up around 3.3%. The V gene's germline CDR1 is SGDLS and CDR2 YYNGEE. V was pared by 3 bases and J by 0 bases, with 26 bases of the junction left unmatched. The length of the CDR3 is 22 residues. The sample consisted of CD8+ T cells from peripheral blood mononuclear cells, taken in the third trimester of pregnancy. This TCR was sampled from a female donor in good health, enrolled as a control in a pregnancy study. The chain uses TRBV9 and TRBJ1-1, with 7 positions matching TRBD1. The CDR3 DNA sequence: TGTGCCAGCAGCGCCGGGATAACCGGGACAGTCCCCAACGAGCGGGTGAACACTGAAGCTTTCTTT. Translation: CASSAGITGTVPNERVNTEAFF.